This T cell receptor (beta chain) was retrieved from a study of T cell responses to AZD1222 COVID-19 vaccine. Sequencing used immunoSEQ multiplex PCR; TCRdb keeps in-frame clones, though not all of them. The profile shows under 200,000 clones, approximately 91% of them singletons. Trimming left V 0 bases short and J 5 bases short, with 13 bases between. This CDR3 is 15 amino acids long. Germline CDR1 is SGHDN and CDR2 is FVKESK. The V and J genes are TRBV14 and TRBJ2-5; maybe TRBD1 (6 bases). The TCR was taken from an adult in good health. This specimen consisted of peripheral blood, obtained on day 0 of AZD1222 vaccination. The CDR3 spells CASSQDGGWGETQYF. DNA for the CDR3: TGTGCCAGCAGCCAAGATGGGGGCTGGGGGGAGACCCAGTACTTC.